This is a list of T cell receptor beta chains from one sample in a study of cytotoxic CD8 clonotypes in ibrutinib-treated CLL. Some clones are missing from TCRdb's copy, which holds only in-frame ones; the method was immunoSEQ multiplex PCR. There are approximately 100,000 clones in the sample; approximately 58% occur only once, and 37% lies in the top ten. This sample comprised PBMCs, obtained after 24 months of ibrutinib treatment. These receptors were obtained from a human donor with chronic lymphocytic leukemia. Both conserved end residues are part of each CDR3. Each record gives: J gene, clone size, D gene, V gene, CDR3 DNA, CDR3 protein. A D gene is named only where the DNA matches it firmly. A row's size may be missing; if present it is once, few, many or a size class.

TRBJ2-7,NA,NA,TRBV30,TGTGCCGGCACGCAACTAAACGAGCAGTACTTC,CAGTQLNEQYF
TRBJ1-6,NA,NA,TRBV6-7,TGTGCCAGCAGTTACCCCCTTAGGGCGGGCTTCGGTAATTCACCCCTCCACTTT,CASSYPLRAGFGNSPLHF
TRBJ2-1,many,NA,TRBV2,TGTGCCAGCACCGTGGGAGGGGGCCCCTACAATGAGCAGTTCTTC,CASTVGGGPYNEQFF
TRBJ2-1,once,NA,TRBV18,TGTGCCAGCTCAAACAGGGATGAGCAGTTCTTC,CASSNRDEQFF
TRBJ2-2,few,TRBD1,TRBV30,TGTGCCTGGAACCGGGACAGGGCTATCACCGGGGAGCTGTTTTTT,CAWNRDRAITGELFF
TRBJ2-3,few,NA,TRBV9,TGTGCCAGCAGCGGGAGGTGGGATACGCAGTATTTT,CASSGRWDTQYF
TRBJ2-2,NA,NA,TRBV29-1,TGCAGCGTTGAACTCACCCTGGAGAGGACGAACACCGGGGAGCTGTTTTTT,CSVELTLERTNTGELFF
TRBJ2-7,NA,NA,TRBV27,TGTGCCAGCAGTCCGAAATGGACAGGACTATACGAGCAGTACTTC,CASSPKWTGLYEQYF
TRBJ1-4,few,NA,TRBV30,TGTGCCTGGAGCGGGTACAGTAATGAAAAACTGTTTTTT,CAWSGYSNEKLFF
TRBJ2-5,NA,TRBD1,TRBV5-4,TGTGCCAGCACCCCTACCGGACAGGCTCAAGAGACCCAGTACTTC,CASTPTGQAQETQYF
TRBJ1-1,few,NA,TRBV2,TGTGCCAGCAGTGAAGTTGGTAGGAGGAACACTGAAGCTTTCTTT,CASSEVGRRNTEAFF
TRBJ2-7,few,NA,TRBV4-3,TGCGCCAGCAGCCAAGAAGGGGACCGCTCGGGGGAGCAGTACTTC,CASSQEGDRSGEQYF
TRBJ1-1,NA,NA,TRBV9,TGTGCCAGCAGCGTAGGCGACTCCTCTCGCGCTTTCTTT,CASSVGDSSRAFF
TRBJ2-1,NA,TRBD2,TRBV6-7,TGTGCCAGCAGTTACTCTGGGGGGGGTTACAATGAGCAGTTCTTC,CASSYSGGGYNEQFF
TRBJ1-1,once,NA,TRBV6-6,TGTGCCAGCAAGGGTGCGTCGGAAGCTTTCTTT,CASKGASEAFF
TRBJ2-7,few,NA,TRBV27,TGTGCCAGCAGTTTATCTCTCAGGGACCCGACGGGGCAGTACTTC,CASSLSLRDPTGQYF
TRBJ2-5,few,NA,TRBV30,TGTGCCTGGGGCGGACAAGGCCGGACCCAGTACTTC,CAWGGQGRTQYF